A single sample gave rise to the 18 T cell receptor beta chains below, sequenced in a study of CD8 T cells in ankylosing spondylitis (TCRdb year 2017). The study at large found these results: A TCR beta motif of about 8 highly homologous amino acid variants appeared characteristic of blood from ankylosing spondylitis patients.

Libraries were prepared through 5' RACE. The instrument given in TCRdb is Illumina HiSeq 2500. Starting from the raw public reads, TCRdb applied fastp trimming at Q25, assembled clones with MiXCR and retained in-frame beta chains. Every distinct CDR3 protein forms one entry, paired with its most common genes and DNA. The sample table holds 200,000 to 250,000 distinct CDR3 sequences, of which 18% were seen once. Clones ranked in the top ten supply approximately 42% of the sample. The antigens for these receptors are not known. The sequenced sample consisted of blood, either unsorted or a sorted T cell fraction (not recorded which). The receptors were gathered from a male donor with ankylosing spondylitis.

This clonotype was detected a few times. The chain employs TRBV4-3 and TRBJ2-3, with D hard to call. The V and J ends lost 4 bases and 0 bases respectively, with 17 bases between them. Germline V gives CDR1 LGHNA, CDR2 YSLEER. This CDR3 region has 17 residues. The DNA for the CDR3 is TGCGCCAGCAGCCTCGACACTCTAGGAACTAGCACAGATACGCAGTATTTT. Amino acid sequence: CASSLDTLGTSTDTQYF.

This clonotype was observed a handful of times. The CDR3 region has the DNA TGCGCCAGCAGCCAAGATCGGAGGGGACCCTACGAGCAGTACTTC. This translates into CASSQDRRGPYEQYF. The chain combines TRBV4-3 with TRBJ2-7; D might be TRBD2 (6 bases). Between the trimmed V and J ends, which lost 0 bases and 2 bases, there was a span of 11 bases. The CDR3 has 15 residues. CDR1 LGHNA and CDR2 YSLEER come from the germline V gene.

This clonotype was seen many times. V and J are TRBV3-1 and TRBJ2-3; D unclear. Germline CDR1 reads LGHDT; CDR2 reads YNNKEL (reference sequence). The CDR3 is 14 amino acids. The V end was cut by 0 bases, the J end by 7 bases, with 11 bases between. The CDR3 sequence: CASSQEVNDNTQYF. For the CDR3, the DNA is TGTGCCAGCAGCCAAGAAGTAAACGACAATACGCAGTATTTT.

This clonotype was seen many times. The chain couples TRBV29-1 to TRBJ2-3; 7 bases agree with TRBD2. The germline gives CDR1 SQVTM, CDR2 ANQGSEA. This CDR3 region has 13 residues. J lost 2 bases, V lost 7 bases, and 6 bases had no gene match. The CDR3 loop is CSGAGSLTDTQYF. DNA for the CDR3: TGCAGCGGAGCGGGATCCCTCACAGATACGCAGTATTTT.

Here the CDR3 DNA reads TGTGCCAGCAGTGACTCGTTTGGGACAGGGGCAGATACGCAGTATTTT. It specifies CASSDSFGTGADTQYF. The chain recombines TRBV6-4 with TRBJ2-3, with TRBD1 matching 10 bases. Germline loops: CDR1 MRHNA, CDR2 SNTAGT. This CDR3 spans 16 amino acids. J lost 4 bases, V lost 0 bases, and 4 bases had no gene match.

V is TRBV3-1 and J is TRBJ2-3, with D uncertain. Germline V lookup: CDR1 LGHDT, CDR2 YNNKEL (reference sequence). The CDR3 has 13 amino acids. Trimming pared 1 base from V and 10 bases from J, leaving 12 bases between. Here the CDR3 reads CASSQVRVEAQYF. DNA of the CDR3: TGTGCCAGCAGCCAAGTAAGGGTTGAGGCGCAGTATTTT.

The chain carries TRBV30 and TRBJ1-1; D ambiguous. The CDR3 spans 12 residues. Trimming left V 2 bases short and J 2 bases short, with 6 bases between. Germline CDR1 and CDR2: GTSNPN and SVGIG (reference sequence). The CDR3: CAWSHSNTEAFF. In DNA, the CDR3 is TGTGCCTGGAGTCACTCCAACACTGAAGCTTTCTTT.

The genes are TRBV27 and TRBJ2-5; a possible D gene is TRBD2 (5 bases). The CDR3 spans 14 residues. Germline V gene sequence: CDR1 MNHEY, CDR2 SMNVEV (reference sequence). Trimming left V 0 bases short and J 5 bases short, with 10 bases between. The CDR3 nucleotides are TGTGCCAGCAGTTTATCGAGGGATTACGAGACCCAGTACTTC. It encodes CASSLSRDYETQYF.

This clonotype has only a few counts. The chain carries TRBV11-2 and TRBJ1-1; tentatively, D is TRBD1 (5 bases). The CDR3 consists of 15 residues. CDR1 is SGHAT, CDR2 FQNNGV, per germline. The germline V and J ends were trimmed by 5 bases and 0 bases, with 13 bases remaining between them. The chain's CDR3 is CASSTRTGLNTEAFF. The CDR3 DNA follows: TGTGCCAGCAGCACAAGGACGGGGCTGAACACTGAAGCTTTCTTT.

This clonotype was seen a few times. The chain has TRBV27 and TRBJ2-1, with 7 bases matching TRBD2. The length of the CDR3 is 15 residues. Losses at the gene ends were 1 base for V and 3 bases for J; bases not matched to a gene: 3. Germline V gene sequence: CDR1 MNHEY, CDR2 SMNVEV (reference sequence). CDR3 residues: CASSLWGGSYNEQFF. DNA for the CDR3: TGTGCCAGCAGTTTATGGGGGGGGAGCTACAATGAGCAGTTCTTC.

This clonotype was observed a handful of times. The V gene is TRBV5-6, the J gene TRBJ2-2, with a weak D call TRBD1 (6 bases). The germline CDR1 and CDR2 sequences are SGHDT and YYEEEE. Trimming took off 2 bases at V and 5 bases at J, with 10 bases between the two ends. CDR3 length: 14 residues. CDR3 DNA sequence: TGTGCCAGCAGCTTCACAGGGTGGACCGGGGAGCTGTTTTTT. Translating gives CASSFTGWTGELFF.

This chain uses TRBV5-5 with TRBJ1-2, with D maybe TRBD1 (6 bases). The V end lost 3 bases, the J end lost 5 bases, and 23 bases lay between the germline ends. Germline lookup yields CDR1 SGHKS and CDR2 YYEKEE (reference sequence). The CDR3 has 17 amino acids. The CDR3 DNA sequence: TGTGCCAGCAGCTCCCCGGGACACACAACGACCCCTTATGGCTACACCTTC. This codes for CASSSPGHTTTPYGYTF.

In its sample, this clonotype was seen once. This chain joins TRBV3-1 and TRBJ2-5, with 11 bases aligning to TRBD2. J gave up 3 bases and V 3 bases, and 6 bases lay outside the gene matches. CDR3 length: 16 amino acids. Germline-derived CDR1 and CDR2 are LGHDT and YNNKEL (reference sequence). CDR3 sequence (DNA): TGTGCCAGCAGCCACTTTTCGACTAGCGGGGAAGAGACCCAGTACTTC. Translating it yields CASSHFSTSGEETQYF.

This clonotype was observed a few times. The CDR3 sequence is CASSLSLAALYNEQFF. Written as DNA, the CDR3 is TGTGCCAGCAGTTTATCCCTAGCGGCACTTTACAATGAGCAGTTCTTC. V usage is TRBV28 and J usage is TRBJ2-1, with TRBD2 matching over 7 bases. The CDR3 extends over 16 amino acids. Per germline, CDR1 MDHEN and CDR2 SYDVKM. Losses at the gene ends were 1 base for V and 4 bases for J; bases not matched to a gene: 7. Filled out from reference TRBV28 and TRBJ2-1, the complete variable domain reads DVKVTQSSRYLVKRTGEKVFLECVQDMDHENMFWYRQDPGLGLRLIYFSYDVKMKEKGDIPEGYSVSREKKERFSLILESASTNQTSMYLCASSLSLAALYNEQFFGPGTRLTVL.

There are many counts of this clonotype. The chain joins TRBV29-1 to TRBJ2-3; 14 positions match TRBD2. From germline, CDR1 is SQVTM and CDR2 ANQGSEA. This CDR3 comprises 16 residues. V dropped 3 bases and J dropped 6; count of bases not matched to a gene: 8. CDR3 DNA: TGCAGCGTTGATCCCAGGACTAGCGGGGGGCCCGATACGCAGTATTTT. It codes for CSVDPRTSGGPDTQYF.

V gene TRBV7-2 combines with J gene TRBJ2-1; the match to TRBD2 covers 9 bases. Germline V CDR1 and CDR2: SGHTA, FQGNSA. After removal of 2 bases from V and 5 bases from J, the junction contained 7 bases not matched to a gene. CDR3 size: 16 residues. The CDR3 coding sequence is TGTGCCAGCAGCTTACTCCCGCGGGAGGGCCACAATGAGCAGTTCTTC. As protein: CASSLLPREGHNEQFF.

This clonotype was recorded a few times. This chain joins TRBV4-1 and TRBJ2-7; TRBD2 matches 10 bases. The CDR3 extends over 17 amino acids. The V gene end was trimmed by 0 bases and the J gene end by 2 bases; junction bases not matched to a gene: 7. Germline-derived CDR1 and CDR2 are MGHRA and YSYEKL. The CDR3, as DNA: TGCGCCAGCAGCCAAGAAGGTGGCGGACTAGCGGCCTACGAGCAGTACTTC. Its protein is CASSQEGGGLAAYEQYF.

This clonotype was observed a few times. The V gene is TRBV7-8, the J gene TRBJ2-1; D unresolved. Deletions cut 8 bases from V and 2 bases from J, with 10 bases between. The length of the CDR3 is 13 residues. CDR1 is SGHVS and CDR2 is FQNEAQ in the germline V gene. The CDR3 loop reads CASQTPPYNEQFF. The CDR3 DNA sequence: TGTGCCAGCCAAACCCCACCCTACAATGAGCAGTTCTTC.